Listed here is a single T cell receptor (beta chain). Its antigen is not identified. The data were taken from a study of CD8 T cells in Susac syndrome. Findings of the study overall: Peak Susac CD8+ clonal expansion occurred in TEMRA cells and active patients.

Germline V gene lookup returns CDR1 PRHDT and CDR2 FYEKMQ (reference sequence). This CDR3 region has 16 residues. After removal of 4 bases from V and 5 bases from J, the junction contained 11 bases not matched to a gene. CD8+ and CD4+ T cells from blood underwent TCR beta sequencing. The diagnostic criteria for definite or probable disease, as recently defined, were met by the patients with Susac syndrome. Random-hexamer reverse transcription was applied to 0.5 to 1 ug RNA. With immunoSEQ multiplex PCR, TCR beta CDR3 was amplified across 54 Vbeta and 13 Jbeta. TCRdb used MiXCR to reprocess the immunoSEQ multiplex PCR reads, holding one entry per CDR3 protein. The sample holds 100,000 to 150,000 distinct CDR3 sequences, over 85% seen once.

Sequenced material: CD8+ T cells from PBMCs. The receptor was isolated from a human donor with Susac syndrome. The chain joins TRBV13 to TRBJ2-5; 9 bases are a match to TRBD2. The CDR3 coding sequence is TGTGCCAGCAGCTCGCCAGGTAGCGGGAGCTGGGAGACCCAGTACTTC. Protein sequence: CASSSPGSGSWETQYF. The variable domain in full, with the rest retrieved from reference TRBV13 and TRBJ2-5, is AAGVIQSPRHLIKEKRETATLKCYPIPRHDTVYWYQQGPGQDPQFLISFYEKMQSDKGSIPDRFSAQQFSDYHSELNMSSLELGDSALYFCASSSPGSGSWETQYFGPGTRLLVL.